This T cell receptor (beta chain) was sequenced for a study of Ad26.COV2.S vaccination and SARS-CoV-2 variants. Data came from immunoSEQ multiplex PCR; TCRdb stores just in-frame clones and leaves some out. The sample contains about 350,000 clones, more than 85% of which appear only once. Treatment denoted: approximately 18 received Ad26.COV2.S at low or high dose, single or two shots; a few received placebo; per-sample allocation not given. The samples date from day 63 after the first vaccine or placebo injection. This clonotype was sampled from a person aged 18 to 65 who received the Ad26.COV2.S COVID-19 vaccine or a placebo. The sequences come from peripheral blood, collected in a trial of Ad26.COV2.S vaccine versus placebo.

The CDR3 sequence is CASSEGEKLFF. The CDR3 nucleotides read TGTGCCAGCAGTGAAGGCGAAAAACTGTTTTTT. The chain combines TRBV6-1 with TRBJ1-4; D remains unclear. V dropped 1 base and J dropped 8 bases, with 2 bases sitting between them. This CDR3 contains 11 residues. The germline CDR1 and CDR2 sequences are MNHNS and SASEGT.